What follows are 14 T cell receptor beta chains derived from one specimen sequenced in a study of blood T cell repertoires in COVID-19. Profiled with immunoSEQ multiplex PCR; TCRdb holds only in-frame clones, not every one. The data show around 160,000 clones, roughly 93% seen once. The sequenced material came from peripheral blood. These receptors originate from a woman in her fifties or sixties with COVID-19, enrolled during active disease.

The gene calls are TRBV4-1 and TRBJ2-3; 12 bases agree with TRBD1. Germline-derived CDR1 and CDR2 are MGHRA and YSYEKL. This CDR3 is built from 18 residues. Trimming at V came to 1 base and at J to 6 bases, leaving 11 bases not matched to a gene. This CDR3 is CASSQAGFGTGGDDTQYF. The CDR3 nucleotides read TGCGCCAGCAGCCAAGCGGGGTTTGGGACAGGGGGCGATGATACGCAGTATTTT.

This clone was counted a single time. CDR3 bases: TGTGCCAGCGGTGGACAGCTCCCCTATGGCTACACCTTC. The encoded protein is CASGGQLPYGYTF. The chain joins TRBV2 to TRBJ1-2; tentative D call: TRBD1 (6 bases). CDR1 and CDR2 from the germline V gene are SNHLY and FYNNEI. V dropped 8 bases and J dropped 4 bases, with 14 bases sitting between them. CDR3 length: 13 residues.

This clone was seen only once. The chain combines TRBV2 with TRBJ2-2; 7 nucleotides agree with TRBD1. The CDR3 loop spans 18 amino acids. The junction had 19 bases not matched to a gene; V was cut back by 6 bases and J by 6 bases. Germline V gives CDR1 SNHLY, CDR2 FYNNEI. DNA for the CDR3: TGTGCCAGCAGCGTTCTCGGGACAGCCGTAAAAATATCCGGGGAGCTGTTTTTT. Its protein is CASSVLGTAVKISGELFF.

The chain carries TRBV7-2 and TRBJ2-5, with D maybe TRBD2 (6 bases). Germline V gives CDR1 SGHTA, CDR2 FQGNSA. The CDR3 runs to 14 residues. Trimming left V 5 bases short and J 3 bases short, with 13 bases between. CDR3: CASSTAEREETQYF. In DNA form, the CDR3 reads TGTGCCAGCAGCACCGCAGAGCGGGAAGAGACCCAGTACTTC.

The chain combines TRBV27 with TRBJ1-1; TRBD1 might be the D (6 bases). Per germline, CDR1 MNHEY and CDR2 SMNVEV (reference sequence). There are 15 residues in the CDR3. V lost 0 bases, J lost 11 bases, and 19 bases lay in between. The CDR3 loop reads CASSLSFGQLAFAFF. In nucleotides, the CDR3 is TGTGCCAGCAGTTTATCGTTTGGACAGCTCGCCTTCGCTTTCTTT.

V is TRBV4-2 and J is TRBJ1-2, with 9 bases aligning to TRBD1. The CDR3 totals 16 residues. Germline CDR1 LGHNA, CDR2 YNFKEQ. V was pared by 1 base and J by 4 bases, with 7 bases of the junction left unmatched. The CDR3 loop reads CASSQGEGQGIYGYTF. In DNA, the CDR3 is TGTGCCAGCAGCCAAGGTGAGGGACAGGGCATCTATGGCTACACCTTC.

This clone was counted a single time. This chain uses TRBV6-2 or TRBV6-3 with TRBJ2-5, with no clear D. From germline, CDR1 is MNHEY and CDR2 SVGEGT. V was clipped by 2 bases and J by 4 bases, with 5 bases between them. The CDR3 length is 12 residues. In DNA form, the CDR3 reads TGTGCCAGCAGTTACCCTTTAGAGACCCAGTACTTC. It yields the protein CASSYPLETQYF.

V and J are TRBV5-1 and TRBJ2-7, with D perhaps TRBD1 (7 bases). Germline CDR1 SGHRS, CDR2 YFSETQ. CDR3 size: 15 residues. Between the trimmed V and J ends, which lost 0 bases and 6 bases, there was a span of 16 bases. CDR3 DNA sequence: TGCGCCAGCAGCTTGGAGGGCAGGGGGGCGCGCGAGCAGTACTTC. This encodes CASSLEGRGAREQYF.

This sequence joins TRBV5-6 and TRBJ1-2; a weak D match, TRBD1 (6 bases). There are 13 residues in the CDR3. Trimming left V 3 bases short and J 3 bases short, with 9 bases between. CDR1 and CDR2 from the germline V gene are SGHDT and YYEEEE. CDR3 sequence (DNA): TGTGCCAGCAGCTCACCAGGGGACTATGGCTACACCTTC. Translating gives CASSSPGDYGYTF.

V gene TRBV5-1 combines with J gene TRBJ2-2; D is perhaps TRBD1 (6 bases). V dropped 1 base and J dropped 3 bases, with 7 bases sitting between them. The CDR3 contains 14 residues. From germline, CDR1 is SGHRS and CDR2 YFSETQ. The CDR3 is CASSLQGYTGELFF. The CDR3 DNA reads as TGCGCCAGCAGCTTGCAGGGGTACACCGGGGAGCTGTTTTTT.

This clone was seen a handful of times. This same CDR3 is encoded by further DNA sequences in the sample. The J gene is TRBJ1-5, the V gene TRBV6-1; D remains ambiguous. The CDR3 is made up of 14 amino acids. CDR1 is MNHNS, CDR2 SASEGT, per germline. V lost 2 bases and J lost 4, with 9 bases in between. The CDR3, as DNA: TGTGCCAGCAGTGAATCTGGCGGGAATCAGCCCCAGCATTTT. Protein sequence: CASSESGGNQPQHF.

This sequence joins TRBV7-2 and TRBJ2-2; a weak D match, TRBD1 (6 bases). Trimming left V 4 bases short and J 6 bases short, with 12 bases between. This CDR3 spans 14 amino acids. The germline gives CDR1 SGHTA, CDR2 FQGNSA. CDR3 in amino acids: CASSWGPAPGELFF. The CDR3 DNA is TGTGCCAGCAGCTGGGGGCCGGCCCCCGGGGAGCTGTTTTTT.

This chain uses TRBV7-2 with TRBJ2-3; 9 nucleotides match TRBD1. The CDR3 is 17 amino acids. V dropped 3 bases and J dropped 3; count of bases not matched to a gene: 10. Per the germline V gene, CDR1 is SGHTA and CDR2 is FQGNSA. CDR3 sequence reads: CASSLGTGYRSTDTQYF. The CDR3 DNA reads TGTGCCAGCAGCTTGGGGACAGGGTATAGGAGTACAGATACGCAGTATTTT.

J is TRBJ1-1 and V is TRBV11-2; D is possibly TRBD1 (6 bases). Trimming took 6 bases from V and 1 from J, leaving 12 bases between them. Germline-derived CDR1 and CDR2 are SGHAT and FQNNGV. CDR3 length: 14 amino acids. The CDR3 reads CASRLDRTNTEAFF. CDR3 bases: TGTGCCAGCAGGCTAGACAGGACGAACACTGAAGCTTTCTTT.